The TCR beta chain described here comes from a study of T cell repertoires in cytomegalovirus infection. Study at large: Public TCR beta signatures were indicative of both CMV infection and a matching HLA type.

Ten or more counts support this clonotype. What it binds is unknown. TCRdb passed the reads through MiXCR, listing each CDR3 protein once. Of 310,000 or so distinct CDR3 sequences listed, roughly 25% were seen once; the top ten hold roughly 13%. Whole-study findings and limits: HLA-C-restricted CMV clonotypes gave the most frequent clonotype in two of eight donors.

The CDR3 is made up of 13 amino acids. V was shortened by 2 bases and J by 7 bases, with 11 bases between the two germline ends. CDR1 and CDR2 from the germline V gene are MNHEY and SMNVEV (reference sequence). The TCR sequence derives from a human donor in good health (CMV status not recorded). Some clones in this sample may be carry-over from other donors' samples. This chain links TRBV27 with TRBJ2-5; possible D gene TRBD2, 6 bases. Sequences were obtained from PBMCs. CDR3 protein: CASSLVRAGTQYF. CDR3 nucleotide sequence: TGTGCCAGCAGTTTAGTCCGAGCGGGGACCCAGTACTTC.